What follows are 10 T cell receptor beta chains derived from one specimen sequenced in a study of chemoradiotherapy in HPV16-positive cancers. Sequencing was performed with immunoSEQ multiplex PCR; in TCRdb, only in-frame clones are kept and a portion is missing. The sample comprises tens of thousands of clones, about 89% of which are singletons, and 20% to 25% rests with the top ten. Material: blood, obtained from a patient who underwent chemoradiotherapy. All receptors come from a human donor with HPV-associated anogenital cancer.

The chain has TRBV27 and TRBJ2-2; 8 bases agree with TRBD1. With V trimmed by 7 bases and J by 4 bases, 8 bases remained unmatched. The CDR3 spans 15 residues. Germline V gives CDR1 MNHEY, CDR2 SMNVEV (reference sequence). The CDR3 coding sequence is TGTGCCAGCAAACAAGACAGGGGCCTCACCGGGGAGCTGTTTTTT. Amino acid sequence: CASKQDRGLTGELFF.

CDR3 bases: TGTGCCATCAGTGATTTATTGCGGGAGAGCGAGACCCAGTACTTC. Encoded protein: CAISDLLRESETQYF. The chain carries TRBV10-3 and TRBJ2-5; 7 nucleotides align to TRBD2. The CDR3 extends over 15 amino acids. CDR1 ENHRY and CDR2 SYGVKD come from the germline V gene. The V and J ends lost 3 bases and 5 bases, in that order; junction bases with no gene match: 9.

Of note for this clone: The same CDR3 arises from other DNA sequences in this sample as well. The rearrangement links TRBV6-6 to TRBJ2-7; D unresolved. Germline CDR1 MNHNY, CDR2 SVGAGI (reference sequence). Trimming cost V 0 bases and J 0 bases, with 6 bases left between them. CDR3 size: 14 residues. The CDR3 here is CASSYSWDSYEQYF. In nucleotides, the CDR3 is TGTGCCAGCAGTTACTCATGGGACTCCTACGAGCAGTACTTC.

This clone came up once. The chain uses TRBV18 and TRBJ2-3; D perhaps matches TRBD2 (6 bases). This CDR3 contains 15 residues. V lost 5 bases, J lost 4 bases, and 16 bases lay in between. Per germline, CDR1 KGHSH and CDR2 LQKENI. CDR3 loop: CASSMSSVLSDTQYF. The CDR3 DNA reads TGTGCCAGCTCAATGTCTAGCGTATTGTCAGATACGCAGTATTTT. The whole variable domain, remainder taken from reference TRBV18 and TRBJ2-3, is NAGVMQNPRHLVRRRGQEARLRCSPMKGHSHVYWYRQLPEEGLKFMVYLQKENIIDESGMPKERFSAEFPKEGPSILRIQQVVRGDSAAYFCASSMSSVLSDTQYFGPGTRLTVL.

The chain links TRBV5-5 to TRBJ1-5; D gene unclear. The length of the CDR3 is 14 residues. Trimming pared 2 bases from V and 5 bases from J, leaving 11 bases between. The germline gives CDR1 SGHKS, CDR2 YYEKEE (reference sequence). The CDR3 here is CASSLQWRDQPQHF. The CDR3 nucleotides read TGTGCCAGCAGCTTACAGTGGAGGGATCAGCCCCAGCATTTT.

This chain joins TRBV27 and TRBJ2-2, with D perhaps TRBD1 (5 bases). Per the germline V gene, CDR1 is MNHEY and CDR2 is SMNVEV (reference sequence). Trimming cost V 6 bases and J 7 bases, with 9 bases left between them. This CDR3 contains 12 residues. This CDR3 is CASSPGNGELFF. In nucleotides, the CDR3 is TGTGCCAGCAGCCCAGGGAACGGGGAGCTGTTTTTT.

The chain combines TRBV7-8 with TRBJ1-5; D unclear. The CDR3 is 14 amino acids. The V and J ends lost 1 base and 2 bases respectively, with 6 bases between them. The germline V gene has CDR1 SGHVS and CDR2 FQNEAQ. The CDR3 here is CASSLGRGNQPQHF. The CDR3 DNA reads TGTGCCAGCAGCTTAGGGAGGGGCAATCAGCCCCAGCATTTT.

This rearrangement joins TRBV6-1 to TRBJ1-3, with a weak D call TRBD1 (5 bases). Germline V gene data show CDR1 as MNHNS and CDR2 as SASEGT. This CDR3 comprises 14 residues. Trimming took 4 bases from V and 4 from J, leaving 11 bases between them. The CDR3 DNA reads TGTGCCAGCAGTGGGTTTGGGACCGGAAACACCATATATTTT. Its translation is CASSGFGTGNTIYF.

V usage is TRBV6-5 and J usage is TRBJ2-7, with 8 bases lining up with TRBD1. This CDR3 has 14 residues. V was pared by 5 bases and J by 2 bases, with 5 bases of the junction left unmatched. Looked up from germline, CDR1 is MNHEY and CDR2 is SVGAGI. CDR3: CASSPGGAPYEQYF. CDR3 coding DNA: TGTGCCAGCAGTCCAGGGGGCGCCCCCTACGAGCAGTACTTC.

This chain uses TRBV6-5 with TRBJ2-5; 9 nucleotides align to TRBD1. The CDR3 has 14 residues. V lost 6 bases, J lost 5 bases, and 7 bases stayed unmatched. Germline CDR1 reads MNHEY; CDR2 reads SVGAGI. The CDR3 nucleotides read TGTGCCAGCAGCCAGGGGACAGGGCGGGAGACCCAGTACTTC. Translating it yields CASSQGTGRETQYF.